A selection of T cell receptor beta chains follows, all from one sample in a study of tumor-infiltrating lymphocytes in oesophageal squamous cell carcinoma. TCRdb itself ran the PCR reads through MiXCR, one entry per CDR3 protein. Here the sample spans around 14,000 distinct CDR3 sequences, more than 50% being singletons. The sample was esophageal tumor tissue. These receptors originate from a male donor with esophageal squamous cell carcinoma. Each CDR3 is given with its conserved first and last residue. A D gene is named only where the DNA matches it firmly. Part of the rows lack a size; the others show once, few, many or a class for expanded clones.

>NA|TRBJ2-5|TRBD1|TRBV5-5
TGTGCCAGCAGCCCCAGGACAGGGGGCATGGAGACCCAGTACTTC
CASSPRTGGMETQYF
>many|TRBJ2-3|TRBD2|TRBV7-9
TGTGCCAGCAGCACTAGACTAGCGGGAGCGGCAGATACGCAGTATTTT
CASSTRLAGAADTQYF
>many|TRBJ2-7|TRBD1|TRBV4-2
TGTGCCAGCAGCCAAGATGGGACAGGGTCCTACGAGCAGTACTTC
CASSQDGTGSYEQYF
>few|TRBJ2-1|NA|TRBV7-2
TGTGCCAGCAGCTTAGAGTCCGGGAAGAATGAGCAGTTCTTC
CASSLESGKNEQFF
>NA|TRBJ1-3|NA|TRBV7-1
TGTGCCAGCAGCTCCCTGGACGGGTACTCTGGAAACACCATATATTTT
CASSSLDGYSGNTIYF
>once|TRBJ2-3|NA|TRBV7-6
TGTGCCAGCAGCTTAGGGGTGGAGTATTTT
CASSLGVEYF
>few|TRBJ2-1|NA|TRBV11-1
TGTGCCAGCAGCTTAGGGGCAGGGTCCGTGTTGAATGAGCAGTTCTTC
CASSLGAGSVLNEQFF
>NA|TRBJ2-5|NA|TRBV7-6
TGTGCCGGCAGCCCTTATCAAGAGACCCAGTACTTC
CAGSPYQETQYF
>medium-sized|TRBJ2-1|TRBD2|TRBV28
TGTGCCAGCAGTACCCGGGGGAGGGAGTTCTTC
CASSTRGREFF
>NA|TRBJ2-3|TRBD2|TRBV7-6
TGTGCCAGCAGCTTAGGAGGCGGGAGGGGTGCGCAGTATTTT
CASSLGGGRGAQYF
>medium-sized|TRBJ2-7|TRBD1|TRBV6-1
TGTGCCAGCAGTCGACAGGGCAGGGAGCAGTACTTC
CASSRQGREQYF
>NA|TRBJ2-2|NA|TRBV11-3
TGTGCCAGCAGCTTAGATCGGGAGCTGTTTTTT
CASSLDRELFF
>many|TRBJ2-7|NA|TRBV12-3/TRBV12-4
TGTGCCAGCAGTCAAGCGGCCTCCTACGAGCAGTACTTC
CASSQAASYEQYF
>NA|TRBJ2-1|NA|TRBV11-3
TGTGCCAGCAGCTTAGATGGTGGATCCTACAATGAGCAGTTCTTC
CASSLDGGSYNEQFF
>NA|TRBJ1-2|NA|TRBV2
TGTGCCAGCACCAGGGACAAGGAAGGCTACACCTTC
CASTRDKEGYTF
>NA|TRBJ2-5|TRBD2|TRBV19
TGTGCCAGTAGTACAGGGGCTAGCGGGAGGGCCACTGAGCAGTACTTC
CASSTGASGRATEQYF
>NA|TRBJ2-1|NA|TRBV11-3
TGTGCCAGCAGCCGTGGGGGGAATGAGCAGTTCTTC
CASSRGGNEQFF
>NA|TRBJ2-5|NA|TRBV7-3
TGTGCCAGCAGCTTGGGCTCCTACAATGAGCAGTACTTC
CASSLGSYNEQYF
>NA|TRBJ2-4|TRBD1|TRBV7-2
TGTGCCAGCAGCTTAGGGGGGACAGGGGACAACTTC
CASSLGGTGDNF
>NA|TRBJ2-1|TRBD1|TRBV27
TGTGCCAGCAGTTTAAGCGGGACAGGGAATTCCTACAATGAGCAGTTCTTC
CASSLSGTGNSYNEQFF
>NA|TRBJ2-7|TRBD2|TRBV10-2
TGCGCCAGCAGGATTAGCGGGAGCTCCTACGAGCAGTACTTC
CASRISGSSYEQYF
>many|TRBJ2-3|NA|TRBV7-8
TGTGCCAGCAGCACCTACGGCCGGACAAACACCGGGGAGCTGTATTTT
CASSTYGRTNTGELYF
>NA|TRBJ1-1|TRBD1|TRBV30
TGTGCCTGGAGTCGACTCGGACAGGGGAACACTGAAGCTTTCTTT
CAWSRLGQGNTEAFF
>NA|TRBJ2-7|NA|TRBV6-1
TGTGCCAGCAGTGAAGCGGGGGGTTTGGGGTACAATGAGCAGTACTTC
CASSEAGGLGYNEQYF
>NA|TRBJ1-1|TRBD1|TRBV5-4
TGTGCCAGCAGCTCCCGACAGGGAGGAAACACTGAAGCTTTCTTT
CASSSRQGGNTEAFF
>once|TRBJ2-3|NA|TRBV27
TGTGCCACCTCACAACTACCCGGACAGAACTACGAGCAGTATTTT
CATSQLPGQNYEQYF
>once|TRBJ2-4|NA|TRBV7-2
TGTGCCAGCAGCTCCCAGAGAGGAGTGGCCAAAAACATTCAGTACTTC
CASSSQRGVAKNIQYF
>NA|TRBJ1-1|NA|TRBV7-8
TGTGCCTCACAAACGACAGGCCAAATCATGAACACTGAAGCTTTCTTT
CASQTTGQIMNTEAFF
>NA|TRBJ1-3|TRBD1|TRBV7-4
TGTGCCAGCAGCTCGACAGGGGCTGGAAACACCATATATTTT
CASSSTGAGNTIYF
>NA|TRBJ2-1|TRBD2|TRBV7-2
TGTGCCAGCAGCTTGCCCTGGGGGGGGAATTACAATGAGCAGTTCTTC
CASSLPWGGNYNEQFF
>medium-sized|TRBJ1-4|TRBD1|TRBV28
TGTGCCAGCAGAAGACGACAGGGGCGGACTAATGAAAAACTGTTTTTT
CASRRRQGRTNEKLFF
>many|TRBJ2-3|TRBD2|TRBV11-2
TGTGCCAGCAGCAAGGGACTAGCGGGAGAAGATACGCAGTATTTT
CASSKGLAGEDTQYF
>once|TRBJ2-3|TRBD2|TRBV5-6
TGTGCCAGCAGCTTGGGACTAGCGGGCGGCCTAGATACGCAGTATTTT
CASSLGLAGGLDTQYF
>NA|TRBJ2-4|TRBD1|TRBV7-2
TGTGCCAGCAGCTTGACAGGGAACATTCAGTACTTC
CASSLTGNIQYF
>few|TRBJ2-7|TRBD1|TRBV7-6
TGTGCCAGCAGCTCTCGTTGGGGGACAGCCTACGAGCAGTACTTC
CASSSRWGTAYEQYF
>NA|TRBJ2-5|NA|TRBV5-4
NA
CASSLAFGQGTGELYF
>NA|TRBJ2-7|TRBD2|TRBV6-8
TGTGCCAGCAGTCCGAGGCAATCCGGGACTAGCGGGAGCTACGAGCAGTACTTC
CASSPRQSGTSGSYEQYF
>NA|TRBJ2-3|TRBD2|TRBV24-1
TGTGCCACCAGTGATGCCCTGACTAGCGGGAGCACAGATACGCAGTATTTT
CATSDALTSGSTDTQYF
>NA|TRBJ2-1|NA|TRBV6-1
TGTGCCAGCAGTGAAAGGGGGACGGGGAATGAGCAGTTCTTC
CASSERGTGNEQFF
>NA|TRBJ2-7|NA|TRBV12-3/TRBV12-4
TGTGCCAGCAGTTTGGTTCAGGGCGTTTCCTACGAGCAGTACTTC
CASSLVQGVSYEQYF
>NA|TRBJ1-4|TRBD1|TRBV5-4
TGTGCCAGCAGCGGGGACAGGCGAGTTAATGAAAAACTGTTTTTT
CASSGDRRVNEKLFF
>once|TRBJ2-3|NA|TRBV7-6
TGTGCCAGCAGCATAGCAGGTTCTAGCACAGATACGCAGTATTTT
CASSIAGSSTDTQYF
>NA|TRBJ2-7|NA|TRBV7-6
TGTGCTAGCAGCCGAGACGGCCTTGCGGACGAGCAGTACTTC
CASSRDGLADEQYF
>few|TRBJ2-1|TRBD1|TRBV19
TGTGCCAGTAGTATGGGACAGCTCATGGGTGAGCAGTTCTTC
CASSMGQLMGEQFF
>NA|TRBJ2-5|NA|TRBV10-3
TGTGCCATCAGTGAGAGGGCAGAGACCCAGTACTTC
CAISERAETQYF
>medium-sized|TRBJ2-1|TRBD1|TRBV5-5
TGTGCCAGCAACATCCGGGACAGGGCCTACAATGAGCAGTTCTTC
CASNIRDRAYNEQFF
>many|TRBJ1-1|TRBD1|TRBV6-1
TGTGCCAGCACCCTAACCCCGGGACAGGGGTGGACTGAAGCTTTCTTT
CASTLTPGQGWTEAFF